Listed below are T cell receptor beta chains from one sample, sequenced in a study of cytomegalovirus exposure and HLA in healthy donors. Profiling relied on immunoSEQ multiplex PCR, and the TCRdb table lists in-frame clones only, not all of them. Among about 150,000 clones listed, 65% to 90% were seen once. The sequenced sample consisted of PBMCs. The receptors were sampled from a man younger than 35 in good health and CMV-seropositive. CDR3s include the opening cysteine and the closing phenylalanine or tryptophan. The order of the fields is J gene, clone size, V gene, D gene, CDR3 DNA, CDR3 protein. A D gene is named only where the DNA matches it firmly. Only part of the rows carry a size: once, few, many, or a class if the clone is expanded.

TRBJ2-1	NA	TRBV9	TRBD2	TGTGCCAGCGGAGGGAGCGGGGGTGAGCAGTTCTTC	CASGGSGGEQFF
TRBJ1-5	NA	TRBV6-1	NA	TGTGCCAGCAGTGAACTCGGCAGACTAGATAGCAATCAGCCCCAGCATTTT	CASSELGRLDSNQPQHF
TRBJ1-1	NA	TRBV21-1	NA	TGTGCCAGCAGGACAACAGGCCCCATGAACACTGAAGCTTTCTTT	CASRTTGPMNTEAFF
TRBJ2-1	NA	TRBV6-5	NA	TGTGCCAGCAGTTACAAGGGGTATCCGTCCTACAATGAGCAGTTCTTC	CASSYKGYPSYNEQFF
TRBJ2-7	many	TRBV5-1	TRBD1	TGCGCCAGCAGCTTGGCCCCACAGGGGGCTTCCTACGAGCAGTACTTC	CASSLAPQGASYEQYF
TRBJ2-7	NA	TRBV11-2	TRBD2	TGTGCCAGCAGCCAGGGAGCTAGCGGGAGGGCCTACGAGCAGTACTTC	CASSQGASGRAYEQYF
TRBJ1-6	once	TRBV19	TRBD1	TGTGCCAGTAGGACCCCGGGACAGTTTGCCAGCTCCTATAATTCACCCCTCCACTTT	CASRTPGQFASSYNSPLHF
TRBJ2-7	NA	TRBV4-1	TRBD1	TGCGCCAGCAGCCAAGAAGGGACAGGGGGCGTCAGGCAGTACTTC	CASSQEGTGGVRQYF
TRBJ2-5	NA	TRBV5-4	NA	TGTGCCAGCAGCCGTGGGGGGAACGGCGAGACCCAGTACTTC	CASSRGGNGETQYF
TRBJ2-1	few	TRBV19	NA	TGTGCCAGTAGTATAGCCGGGACAAGCTCCTACAATGAGCAGTTCTTC	CASSIAGTSSYNEQFF
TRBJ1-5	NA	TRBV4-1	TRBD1	TGCGCCAGCAGCCAAGCGGAAACGGGGACAGGCAATCAGCCCCAGCATTTT	CASSQAETGTGNQPQHF
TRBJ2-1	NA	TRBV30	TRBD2	TGTGCCGGGCGGGTGACTAGCGGGACCCATTACTTTGGCAATGAGCAGTTCTTC	CAGRVTSGTHYFGNEQFF
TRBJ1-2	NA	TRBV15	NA	TGTGCCACCAGCAGAGATAAATTAGGGGAAGGCGGCTACACCTTC	CATSRDKLGEGGYTF
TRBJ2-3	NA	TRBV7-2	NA	TGTGCCAGCAGCTTAGGGGCGGGTTTCGGGTATTTT	CASSLGAGFGYF
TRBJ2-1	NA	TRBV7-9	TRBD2	TGTGCCAGCAGCCCCCCCCCTAGCGGGAGATCTTACAATGAGCAGTTCTTC	CASSPPPSGRSYNEQFF
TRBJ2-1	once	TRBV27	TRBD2	TGTGCCAGCACCCCGTGGGGTACTAGCGGAGACAATGAGCAGTTCTTC	CASTPWGTSGDNEQFF
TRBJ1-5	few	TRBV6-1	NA	TGTGCCAGTACCGGGGTGAGCGATCAGCCCCAGCATTTT	CASTGVSDQPQHF
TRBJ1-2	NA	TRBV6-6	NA	TGTGCCAGCATCGCGGGAGCACCACCCTATGGCTACACCTTC	CASIAGAPPYGYTF
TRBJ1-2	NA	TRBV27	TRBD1	TGTGCCAGCAGTCCCGGGACAGGGGCCGTCTATGGCTACACCTTC	CASSPGTGAVYGYTF
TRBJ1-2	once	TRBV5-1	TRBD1	TGCGCCAGCAGCTTGTACGGACAGGGGGATGGCTACACCTTC	CASSLYGQGDGYTF
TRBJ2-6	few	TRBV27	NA	TGTGCCAGCAGTTTTCGGAGCTCTGGGGCCAACGTCCTGACTTTC	CASSFRSSGANVLTF
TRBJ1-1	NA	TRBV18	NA	TGTGCCAGCTCATTAGAGCGGGACCCTTCGGGATTCCGGCCTGAAGCTTTCTTT	CASSLERDPSGFRPEAFF
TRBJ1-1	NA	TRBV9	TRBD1	TGTGCCAGCAGCAAGGGGGCGGGCACTGAAGCTTTCTTT	CASSKGAGTEAFF
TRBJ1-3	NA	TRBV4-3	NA	TGCGCCAGCAGCCAGACCCGCCAAACGAGGGCAGGAAACACCATATATTTT	CASSQTRQTRAGNTIYF
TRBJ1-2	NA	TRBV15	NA	TGTGCCACCAGCAGAGATCAGGCGGGTTTGGGGGGCTACACCTTC	CATSRDQAGLGGYTF
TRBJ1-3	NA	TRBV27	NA	TGTGCCAGCAGTTCGGCCGGGAGCTCTGGAAACACCATATATTTT	CASSSAGSSGNTIYF
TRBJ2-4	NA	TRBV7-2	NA	TGTGCCAGCAGCCCAAGAGGCATCATTCAGTACTTC	CASSPRGIIQYF
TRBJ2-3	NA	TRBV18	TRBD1	TGTGCCAGCTCACCGGGCACAGGGGAGGATACGCAGTATTTT	CASSPGTGEDTQYF
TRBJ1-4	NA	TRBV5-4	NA	TGTGCCAGCAGCGACCGGACAGCAACTAATGAAAAACTGTTTTTT	CASSDRTATNEKLFF
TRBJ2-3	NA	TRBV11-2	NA	TGTGCCAGCAGCTTAGAGTCTCGGGAGGGGGCCACAGATACGCAGTATTTT	CASSLESREGATDTQYF
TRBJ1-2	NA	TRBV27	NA	TGTGCCAGCAGTTCCTGGAGGAGCTATGGCTACACCTTC	CASSSWRSYGYTF
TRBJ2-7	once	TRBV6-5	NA	TGTGCCGCTGGCTGGGCCGGTAGCTCCTACGAGCAGTACTTC	CAAGWAGSSYEQYF
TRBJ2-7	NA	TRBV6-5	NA	NA	CASSSSSLYEQYF
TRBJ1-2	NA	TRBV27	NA	TGTGCCAGCAGTTTATTGTCCCCCTCGACTGCATATGGCTACACCTTC	CASSLLSPSTAYGYTF
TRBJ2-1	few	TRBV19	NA	TGTGCCAGTAGTATGGTCCAGGGGGGTGAGCAGTTCTTC	CASSMVQGGEQFF
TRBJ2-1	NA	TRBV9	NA	TGTGCCAGCAGCGCCGGGGGAGTAGCCCCAAAGGGGCAGTTCTTC	CASSAGGVAPKGQFF
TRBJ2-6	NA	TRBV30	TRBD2	TGTGCCTGGAGAACGGCGGGAGCCGGGGCCAACGTCCTGACTTTC	CAWRTAGAGANVLTF
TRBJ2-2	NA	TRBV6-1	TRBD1	TGTGCCAGCAGGGGGACAGGCGCCCCCGGGGAGCTGTTTTTT	CASRGTGAPGELFF
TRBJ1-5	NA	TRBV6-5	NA	TGTGCCAGCAGGCCACTTGCTTCGGGCAATCAGCCCCAGCATTTT	CASRPLASGNQPQHF
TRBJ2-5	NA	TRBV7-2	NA	TGTGCCAGCTCTATGGGGGGGCCCGAGACCCAGTACTTC	CASSMGGPETQYF